This TCR beta chain derives from a study of blood T cell repertoires in COVID-19 (dated by TCRdb to the early 2020s). With regard to the full study: Samples covering the acute and convalescent phases of COVID-19 were provided by collaborators in the United States, Italy and Spain. The material from the prospective study consisted of cDNA or gDNA derived from T cells, B-cell-depleted T cells, or PBMCs. The dataset comprised deeply sampled blood TCRbeta repertoires from subjects exposed to, actively infected with, or recovered from COVID-19. The repertoires were made available in a free public database intended to serve as a resource for research on the immune response to SARS-CoV-2. The samples were drawn from the first 160 participants of the ongoing ImmuneRACE study and from 1,254 subjects provided by 6 global collaborators. A de-identified subject ID, COVID-19 status, age in years and sex were almost always included in the sample metadata. Where available, HLA class I and class II types were taken from metadata supplied by the sample provider and were not determined by assay-based typing.

With respect to this clone: The antigen it binds to is not known. The junction differs from germline at one of its ends, possibly a read error.

The collaborating institutions used their own protocols to collect whole blood in K2EDTA tubes. For TCRbeta analysis, collaborator samples were shipped as frozen whole blood, as isolated PBMCs, or as DNA extracted from either sample type. Study-wide findings and limitations: How much clinical and demographic metadata was included differed by source and by participant, and the metadata was provided uncurated.

The immunoSEQ Assay, a bias-controlled multiplex PCR, was used to amplify TCRbeta CDR3 regions from genomic DNA. On the authors' methods: The number of nucleated cells in each sample was estimated by amplification of reference gene primers within the assay. Sequence reads were collapsed and filtered to measure the absolute abundance of every unique TCRbeta CDR3 rearrangement. Productive Simpson clonality was computed per sample as the square root of Simpson's diversity index over productive rearrangements. TCRdb mirrors the immuneACCESS table, restricted to in-frame sequences. Some clones are absent from its copies; in checked studies, under half trace to an unresolved V gene, and the reason for the others is unknown. V and J calls and clone size are copied from that table; D and trimming were computed from the DNA. This sample lists around 270,000 clones; around 89% were detected once. Together, the top ten hold about 5% of the sample.

From a lookup of the germline V gene, CDR1 and CDR2 are SGHTA and FQGNSA. The cysteine opens and the phenylalanine closes a CDR3 of 15 amino acids. The retained sequence is limited to the CDR3, 45 bases, with the frame set at the first base. The receptor was isolated from a middle-aged man with acute or convalescent COVID-19. The rearranged chain carries TRBV7-2 and TRBJ1-1; 9 bases in the junction line up with TRBD1. Sequencing used peripheral blood. The DNA is as follows: TGTGCCAGCAGCGTAGCACAGGGGGCACATACTGAAGCTTTCTTT. This codes for CASSVAQGAHTEAFF.